A selection of T cell receptor beta chains follows, all from one sample in a study of OX40 agonist ivuxolimab in advanced cancers. The method was immunoSEQ multiplex PCR; TCRdb's version includes in-frame clones alone and lacks a portion of them. The sample holds around 40,000 clones; over 80% are singletons and the top ten take 4.5% to 5.5%. Material: CD4+ or CD8+ T cells sorted from blood, obtained in a trial of the OX40 agonist ivuxolimab. These receptors were taken from an adult with an advanced solid tumor such as melanoma, head and neck, liver or kidney cancer. The CDR3 runs from the conserved cysteine through the conserved F or W. The order of the fields is J gene, clone size, D gene, V gene, CDR3 DNA, CDR3 protein. D genes are given only for firm matches. Not every row has a clone size; where given, it reads once, few, many or a size class.

j_gene: TRBJ2-2
abundance: NA
d_gene: NA
v_gene: TRBV2
CDR3nt: TGTGCCAGCACTGGGGGCAGAGTTGGCTCCGGGGAGCTGTTTTTT
CDR3aa: CASTGGRVGSGELFF

j_gene: TRBJ1-5
abundance: NA
d_gene: NA
v_gene: TRBV29-1
CDR3nt: TGCAGCGTTGTATTCCAGGGAACCAATCAGCCCCAGCATTTT
CDR3aa: CSVVFQGTNQPQHF

j_gene: TRBJ1-4
abundance: NA
d_gene: NA
v_gene: TRBV29-1
CDR3nt: TGCAGCGTACGGACGACAACTAATGAAAAACTGTTTTTT
CDR3aa: CSVRTTTNEKLFF

j_gene: TRBJ1-1
abundance: NA
d_gene: NA
v_gene: TRBV6-5
CDR3nt: TGTGCCAGCAGTTACGAGGGGGACACTGAAGCTTTCTTT
CDR3aa: CASSYEGDTEAFF

j_gene: TRBJ2-7
abundance: NA
d_gene: TRBD2
v_gene: TRBV11-3
CDR3nt: TGTGCCAGCAGCTTAGTCGGGGGGAGTCAGGTCGAGCAGTACTTC
CDR3aa: CASSLVGGSQVEQYF

j_gene: TRBJ1-1
abundance: NA
d_gene: NA
v_gene: TRBV30
CDR3nt: TGTGCCTCCCCCGGGACGACTACTGAAGCTTTCTTT
CDR3aa: CASPGTTTEAFF

j_gene: TRBJ2-5
abundance: NA
d_gene: NA
v_gene: TRBV5-1
CDR3nt: TGCGCCAGCAGCCCTGGGTCCCAAGAGACCCAGTACTTC
CDR3aa: CASSPGSQETQYF

j_gene: TRBJ2-6
abundance: once
d_gene: NA
v_gene: TRBV6-5
CDR3nt: TGTGCCAGCAGTTACTCTTGGTCTGGGGCCAACGTCCTGACTTTC
CDR3aa: CASSYSWSGANVLTF

j_gene: TRBJ2-7
abundance: NA
d_gene: TRBD1
v_gene: TRBV10-3
CDR3nt: TGTGCCATCAGACAGGGGGCCTCCTACGAGCAGTACTTC
CDR3aa: CAIRQGASYEQYF

j_gene: TRBJ2-7
abundance: NA
d_gene: TRBD1
v_gene: TRBV5-1
CDR3nt: TGCGCCAGCAGCCGAGGGACAGGGTCTTCCATCTTTGCGGGAGTCTACGAGCAGTACTTC
CDR3aa: CASSRGTGSSIFAGVYEQYF

j_gene: TRBJ2-1
abundance: NA
d_gene: TRBD2
v_gene: TRBV5-1
CDR3nt: TGCGCCAGCAGCTTGCCCACTAGCGGAGGTGAGCAGTTCTTC
CDR3aa: CASSLPTSGGEQFF

j_gene: TRBJ2-1
abundance: NA
d_gene: TRBD2
v_gene: TRBV7-3
CDR3nt: TGTGCCAGCAGCCGTGGGACTAGCGGGAGACATGAGCAGTTCTTC
CDR3aa: CASSRGTSGRHEQFF

j_gene: TRBJ1-1
abundance: few
d_gene: TRBD1
v_gene: TRBV18
CDR3nt: TGTGCCAGCTCACCAATCCCGGGACAGCTAAACACTGAAGCTTTCTTT
CDR3aa: CASSPIPGQLNTEAFF

j_gene: TRBJ1-5
abundance: few
d_gene: TRBD1
v_gene: TRBV6-6
CDR3nt: TGTGCCAGCAGTTCGACAGGGCTAGGAAACAATCAGCCCCAGCATTTT
CDR3aa: CASSSTGLGNNQPQHF

j_gene: TRBJ1-2
abundance: NA
d_gene: NA
v_gene: TRBV6-5
CDR3nt: TGTGCCAGCGCATGGGCGGGGGGGGCTGAGGGCTACACCTTC
CDR3aa: CASAWAGGAEGYTF

j_gene: TRBJ2-2
abundance: once
d_gene: NA
v_gene: TRBV6-5
CDR3nt: TGTGCCAGCAGTTCTTTTATGAACACCGGGGAGCTGTTTTTT
CDR3aa: CASSSFMNTGELFF

j_gene: TRBJ2-2
abundance: NA
d_gene: NA
v_gene: TRBV19
CDR3nt: TGTGCCAGTAGTCGTCGGGTCACCGGGGAGCTGTTTTTT
CDR3aa: CASSRRVTGELFF

j_gene: TRBJ2-5
abundance: NA
d_gene: TRBD2
v_gene: TRBV4-2
CDR3nt: TGTGCCAGCAGCCCGACTAGCGTAGAGACCCAGTACTTC
CDR3aa: CASSPTSVETQYF

j_gene: TRBJ1-6
abundance: NA
d_gene: NA
v_gene: TRBV11-2
CDR3nt: TGTGCCAGCAGCTTTGCCCCTGCCCCTAATTCACCCCTCCACTTT
CDR3aa: CASSFAPAPNSPLHF

j_gene: TRBJ2-5
abundance: once
d_gene: NA
v_gene: TRBV28
CDR3nt: TGTGCCAGCACCCTCCGACAGCAAGAGACCCAGTACTTC
CDR3aa: CASTLRQQETQYF

j_gene: TRBJ2-7
abundance: NA
d_gene: NA
v_gene: TRBV2
CDR3nt: TGTGCCAGCAGTTCCCAGTCCAACCGCTACGAGCAGTACTTC
CDR3aa: CASSSQSNRYEQYF

j_gene: TRBJ2-3
abundance: NA
d_gene: NA
v_gene: TRBV19
CDR3nt: TGTGCCAGTAGTATTCGTTCGGGGAGAAACGAAGATACGCAGTATTTT
CDR3aa: CASSIRSGRNEDTQYF

j_gene: TRBJ2-1
abundance: NA
d_gene: NA
v_gene: TRBV5-1
CDR3nt: TGCGCCAGCGGAGAACGGGTTAGCTCCTACAATGAGCAGTTCTTC
CDR3aa: CASGERVSSYNEQFF

j_gene: TRBJ1-2
abundance: NA
d_gene: TRBD1
v_gene: TRBV5-1
CDR3nt: TGCGCCAGCAGGATCCAGACAGGGAACTATGGCTACACCTTC
CDR3aa: CASRIQTGNYGYTF

j_gene: TRBJ2-1
abundance: NA
d_gene: NA
v_gene: TRBV5-1
CDR3nt: TGCGCCAGCAGCCATAACCATGAGCAGTTCTTC
CDR3aa: CASSHNHEQFF

j_gene: TRBJ1-4
abundance: NA
d_gene: TRBD1
v_gene: TRBV2
CDR3nt: TGTGCCAGCAGGGATGGACAGGGCCGAACTAATGAAAAACTGTTTTTT
CDR3aa: CASRDGQGRTNEKLFF

j_gene: TRBJ1-4
abundance: NA
d_gene: NA
v_gene: TRBV28
CDR3nt: TGTGCCAGCAGTTCCCCTGGACAGCCAACTAATGAAAAACTGTTTTTT
CDR3aa: CASSSPGQPTNEKLFF

j_gene: TRBJ2-7
abundance: NA
d_gene: NA
v_gene: TRBV21-1
CDR3nt: TGTGCCAGCAGCAAATTGGACAGCCCATGCTCCTACGAGCAGTACTTC
CDR3aa: CASSKLDSPCSYEQYF

j_gene: TRBJ1-3
abundance: NA
d_gene: NA
v_gene: TRBV18
CDR3nt: TGTGCCAGCTCACCGGGTTTAGGCTCTGGAAACACCATATATTTT
CDR3aa: CASSPGLGSGNTIYF

j_gene: TRBJ1-1
abundance: once
d_gene: NA
v_gene: TRBV7-3
CDR3nt: TGTGCCAGCAGCCCGGGGACTATTTCGAACACTGAAGCTTTCTTT
CDR3aa: CASSPGTISNTEAFF

j_gene: TRBJ2-2
abundance: few
d_gene: NA
v_gene: TRBV30
CDR3nt: TGTGCCTGGAGTGCCTCTTTCGGGGTGCTGTTTTTT
CDR3aa: CAWSASFGVLFF

j_gene: TRBJ2-3
abundance: NA
d_gene: TRBD1
v_gene: TRBV10-3
CDR3nt: TGTGCCACCGGGACAGGGGGGAAAGATACGCAGTATTTT
CDR3aa: CATGTGGKDTQYF

j_gene: TRBJ2-5
abundance: large
d_gene: TRBD2
v_gene: TRBV5-4
CDR3nt: TGTGCCAGCAGCTTGGTCCTAGCGGGACAAGAGACCCAGTACTTC
CDR3aa: CASSLVLAGQETQYF

j_gene: TRBJ2-1
abundance: NA
d_gene: TRBD2
v_gene: TRBV19
CDR3nt: TGTGCCAGTAGTATACAGACTCTAGCGGCATACAATGAGCAGTTCTTC
CDR3aa: CASSIQTLAAYNEQFF

j_gene: TRBJ2-1
abundance: few
d_gene: NA
v_gene: TRBV5-1
CDR3nt: TGCGCCAGCAGCTTGGACAGCTCCTACAATGAGCAGTTCTTC
CDR3aa: CASSLDSSYNEQFF